The source of this TCR beta chain is a study of T-cell reconstitution after alpha-beta-depleted transplantation in children. Unique molecular identifiers were used to barcode this TCRbeta library. Each CDR3 protein is one row after TCRdb ran MiXCR on the PCR reads. The table has 100,000 to 120,000 distinct CDR3 sequences, 10% seen once. V lost 0 bases and J lost 3, with 15 bases in between. CDR3 length: 16 amino acids. Germline V gene lookup returns CDR1 SGHRS and CDR2 YFSETQ. At least ten counts were recorded for this clonotype. The TCR was taken from a human donor who donated a stem cell graft to a child with acute lymphoblastic leukemia. The sample in question was PBMCs from the stem cell graft donor, obtained from the stem cell graft. The chain carries TRBV5-1 and TRBJ1-1; D not certain. CDR3 sequence: CASSLEGPAMDTEAFF. CDR3 in DNA: TGCGCCAGCAGCTTGGAAGGTCCCGCAATGGACACTGAAGCTTTCTTT.